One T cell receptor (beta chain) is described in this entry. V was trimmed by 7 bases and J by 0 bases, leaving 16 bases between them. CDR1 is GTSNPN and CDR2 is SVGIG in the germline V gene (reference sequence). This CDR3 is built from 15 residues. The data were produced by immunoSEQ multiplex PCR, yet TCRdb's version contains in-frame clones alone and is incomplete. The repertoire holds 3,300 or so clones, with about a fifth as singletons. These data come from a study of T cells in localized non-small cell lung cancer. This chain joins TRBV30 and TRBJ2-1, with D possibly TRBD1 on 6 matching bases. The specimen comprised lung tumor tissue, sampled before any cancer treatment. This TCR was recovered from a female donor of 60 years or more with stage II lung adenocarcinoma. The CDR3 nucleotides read TGTGCCTCCCTTGTTGGGGGCCACTCCTACAATGAGCAGTTCTTC. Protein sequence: CASLVGGHSYNEQFF.